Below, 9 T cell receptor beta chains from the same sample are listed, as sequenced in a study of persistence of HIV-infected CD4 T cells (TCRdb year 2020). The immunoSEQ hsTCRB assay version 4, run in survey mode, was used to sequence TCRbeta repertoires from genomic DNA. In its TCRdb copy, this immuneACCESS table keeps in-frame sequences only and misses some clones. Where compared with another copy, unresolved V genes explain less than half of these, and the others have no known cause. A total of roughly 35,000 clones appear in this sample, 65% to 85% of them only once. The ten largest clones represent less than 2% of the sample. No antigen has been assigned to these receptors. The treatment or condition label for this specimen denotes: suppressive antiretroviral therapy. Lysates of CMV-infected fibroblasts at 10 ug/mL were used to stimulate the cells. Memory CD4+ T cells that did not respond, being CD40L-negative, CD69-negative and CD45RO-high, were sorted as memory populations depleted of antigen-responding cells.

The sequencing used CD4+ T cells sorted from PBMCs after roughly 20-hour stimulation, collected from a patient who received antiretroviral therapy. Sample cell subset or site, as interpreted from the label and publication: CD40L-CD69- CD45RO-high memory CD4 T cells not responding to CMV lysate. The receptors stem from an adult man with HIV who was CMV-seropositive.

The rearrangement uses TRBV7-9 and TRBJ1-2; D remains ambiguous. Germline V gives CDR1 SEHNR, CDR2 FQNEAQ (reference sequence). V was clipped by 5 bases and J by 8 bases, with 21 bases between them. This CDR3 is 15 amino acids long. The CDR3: CASSRTETPSGGYTF. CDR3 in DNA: TGTGCCAGCAGCCGGACGGAGACCCCCTCTGGGGGCTACACCTTC.

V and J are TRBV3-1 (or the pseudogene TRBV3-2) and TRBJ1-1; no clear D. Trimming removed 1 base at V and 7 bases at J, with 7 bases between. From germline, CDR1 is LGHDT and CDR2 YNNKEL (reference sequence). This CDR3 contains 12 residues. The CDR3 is CASSQVRHEAFF. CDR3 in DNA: TGTGCCAGCAGCCAAGTAAGACATGAAGCTTTCTTT.

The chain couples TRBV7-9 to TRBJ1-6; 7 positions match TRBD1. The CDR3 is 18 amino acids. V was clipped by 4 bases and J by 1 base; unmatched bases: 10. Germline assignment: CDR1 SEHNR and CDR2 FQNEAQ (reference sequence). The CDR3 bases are TGTGCCAGCAGCTCGACAGGGTTGGGGGCGTCCTATAATTCACCCCTCCACTTT. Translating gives CASSSTGLGASYNSPLHF.

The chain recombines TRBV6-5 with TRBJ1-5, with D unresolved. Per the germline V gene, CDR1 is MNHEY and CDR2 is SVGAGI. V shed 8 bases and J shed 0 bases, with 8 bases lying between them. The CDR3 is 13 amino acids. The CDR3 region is CASEEVSNQPQHF. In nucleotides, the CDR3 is TGTGCCAGCGAGGAAGTTAGCAATCAGCCCCAGCATTTT.

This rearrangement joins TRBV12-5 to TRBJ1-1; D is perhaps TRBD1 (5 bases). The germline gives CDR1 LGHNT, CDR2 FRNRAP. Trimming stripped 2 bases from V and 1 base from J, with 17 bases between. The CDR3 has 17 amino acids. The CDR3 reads CASGLRGLGGSNTEAFF. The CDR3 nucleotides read TGTGCTAGTGGTTTGAGGGGACTAGGAGGCTCGAACACTGAAGCTTTCTTT.

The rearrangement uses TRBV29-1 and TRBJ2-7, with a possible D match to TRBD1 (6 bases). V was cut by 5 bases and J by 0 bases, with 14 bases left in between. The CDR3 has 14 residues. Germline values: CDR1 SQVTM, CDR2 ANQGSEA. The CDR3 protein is CSVRRGGSSYEQYF. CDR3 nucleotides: TGCAGCGTTCGCAGGGGTGGGAGCTCCTACGAGCAGTACTTC.

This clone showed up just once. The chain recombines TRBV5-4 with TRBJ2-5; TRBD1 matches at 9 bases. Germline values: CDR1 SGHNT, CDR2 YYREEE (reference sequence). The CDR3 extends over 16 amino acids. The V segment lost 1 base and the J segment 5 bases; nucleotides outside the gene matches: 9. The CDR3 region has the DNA TGTGCCAGCAGCTTGAACCCTGACAGGGGGGAGGAGACCCAGTACTTC. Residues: CASSLNPDRGEETQYF.

The CDR3 region is CASSGRPSYGYTF. The CDR3 DNA reads as TGTGCCAGCAGTGGACGGCCGAGCTATGGCTACACCTTC. The rearrangement uses TRBV2 and TRBJ1-2; D is unresolved. With 4 bases removed from V and 4 bases from J, the gap between germline ends came to 10 bases. Germline V lookup: CDR1 SNHLY, CDR2 FYNNEI. CDR3 length: 13 residues.

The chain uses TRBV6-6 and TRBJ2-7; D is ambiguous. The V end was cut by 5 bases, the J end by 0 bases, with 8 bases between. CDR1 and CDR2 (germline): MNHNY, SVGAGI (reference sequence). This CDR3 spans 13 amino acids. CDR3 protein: CASSRQLSYEQYF. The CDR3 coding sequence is TGTGCCAGCAGTAGGCAGCTCTCCTACGAGCAGTACTTC.